The subject of this entry is one T cell receptor (beta chain). Germline V CDR1 and CDR2: MGHDK, SYGVNS. V lost 0 bases and J 5 bases, leaving 12 bases between the germline ends. The CDR3 runs 15 residues. The PCR was carried out with 60 Vbeta primers and 13 Jbeta primers. The repertoire was sequenced with immunoSEQ multiplex PCR; TCRdb's copy has only in-frame clones and lacks some. The data show about 200,000 clones, with over 65% seen just once and about 3% held by the top ten. The data belong to a study of cytomegalovirus exposure and HLA in healthy donors. Material for sequencing was PBMCs. This chain links TRBV25-1 with TRBJ2-3; D might be TRBD2 (5 bases). The source of this sequence is a man between 35 and 55 years old in good health and CMV-seropositive. The CDR3 protein is CASSEYFRGRDTQYF. The CDR3 DNA sequence: TGTGCCAGCAGTGAATATTTTCGGGGTAGAGATACGCAGTATTTT. The entire variable domain, with the rest obtained from reference TRBV25-1 and TRBJ2-3, is as follows: EADIYQTPRYLVIGTGKKITLECSQTMGHDKMYWYQQDPGMELHLIHYSYGVNSTEKGDLSSESTVSRIRTEHFPLTLESARPSHTSQYLCASSEYFRGRDTQYFGPGTRLTVL.